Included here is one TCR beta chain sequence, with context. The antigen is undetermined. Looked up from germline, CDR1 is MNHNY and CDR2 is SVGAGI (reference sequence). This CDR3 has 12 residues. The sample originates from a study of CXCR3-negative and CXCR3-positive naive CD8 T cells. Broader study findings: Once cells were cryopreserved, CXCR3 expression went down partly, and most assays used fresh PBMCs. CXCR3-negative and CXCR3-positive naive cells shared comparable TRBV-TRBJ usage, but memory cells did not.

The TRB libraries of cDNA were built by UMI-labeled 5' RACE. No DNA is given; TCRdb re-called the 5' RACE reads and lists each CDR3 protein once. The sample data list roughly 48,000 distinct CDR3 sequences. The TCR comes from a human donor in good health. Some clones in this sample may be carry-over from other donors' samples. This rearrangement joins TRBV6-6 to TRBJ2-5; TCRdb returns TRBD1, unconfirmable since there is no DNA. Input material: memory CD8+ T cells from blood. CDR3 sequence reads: CASSPWGETQYF.